The entry that follows covers one T cell receptor (beta chain) sequence. The antigen remains undetermined. One entry per CDR3 protein results from TCRdb running MiXCR on the RT-PCR reads. Of 450,000 to 700,000 distinct CDR3 sequences in the sample, 14% were seen once. The sample is drawn from a study of response to subunit inactivated influenza vaccine. Study results and limitations: The authors suggested that every seasonal influenza vaccination recruits few new T cells.

The CDR3 length is 17 residues. Germline values: CDR1 DFQATT, CDR2 SNEGSKA (reference sequence). V lost 2 bases to trimming and J lost 5 bases; unmatched junction nucleotides: 10. Sequencing was performed on PBMCs from blood, taken approximately 13 days after vaccination. The gene calls are TRBV20-1 and TRBJ2-2; the match to TRBD1 covers 11 bases. The sequence was obtained from a man over 45 who received an inactivated influenza vaccine. CDR3 bases: TGCAGTGCTAGACCCGGGACAGGGGGACTATCAACCGGGGAGCTGTTTTTT. It specifies CSARPGTGGLSTGELFF.